The next 20 T cell receptor beta chains were all read from a single sample in a study of Ad26.COV2.S vaccination and SARS-CoV-2 variants. As for treatment: approximately 18 received Ad26.COV2.S at low or high dose, single or two shots; 5 received placebo; per-sample allocation not given. At day 63 after the first vaccine or placebo injection, samples were drawn. Clones were read by immunoSEQ multiplex PCR, and TCRdb kept only the in-frame ones, dropping some. The sample includes around 450,000 clones, about nine tenths seen only once; the top ten take roughly 1.7%. Sequencing used peripheral blood, obtained in a trial of Ad26.COV2.S vaccine versus placebo. These receptors all stem from a person aged 18-60 years who received the Ad26.COV2.S COVID-19 vaccine or a placebo.

In its sample, this clone was seen many times. V is TRBV27 and J is TRBJ1-5; D uncertain. V lost 5 bases and J lost 4, with 12 bases in between. The CDR3 covers 14 residues. Germline lookup yields CDR1 MNHEY and CDR2 SMNVEV (reference sequence). CDR3 DNA: TGTGCCAGCAGTGACCGATATAAAAATCAGCCCCAGCATTTT. Its protein product is CASSDRYKNQPQHF.

V is TRBV24-1 and J is TRBJ2-7; TRBD1 might be the D (6 bases). Germline-derived CDR1 and CDR2 are KGHDR and SFDVKD. V was clipped by 3 bases and J by 7 bases, with 15 bases between them. This CDR3 has 14 amino acids. The CDR3 coding sequence is TGTGCCACCAGTGATGCCGGGACACCTTCGGAGCAGTACTTC. It encodes CATSDAGTPSEQYF.

The sample holds one count of this clone. This sequence joins TRBV6-5 and TRBJ1-5, with 8 bases lining up with TRBD1. The V and J ends lost 2 bases and 10 bases, in that order; junction bases with no gene match: 7. CDR3 length equals 14 residues. The V gene's germline CDR1 is MNHEY and CDR2 SVGAGI. The CDR3 here is CASSYDPTGEPQHF. The CDR3 DNA reads as TGTGCCAGCAGTTACGATCCGACAGGGGAACCCCAGCATTTT.

The V and J genes are TRBV18 and TRBJ2-6; D not resolved. This CDR3 spans 14 amino acids. Germline V CDR1 and CDR2: KGHSH, LQKENI. The V gene lost 3 bases and the J gene lost 0 bases, with 3 bases spanning the gap. In nucleotides, the CDR3 is TGTGCCAGCTCACCGTCCTCTGGGGCCAACGTCCTGACTTTC. Protein sequence: CASSPSSGANVLTF.

The chain links TRBV30 to TRBJ1-1; possible D gene TRBD1, 6 bases. In germline, CDR1 is GTSNPN, CDR2 SVGIG (reference sequence). Trimming removed 2 bases from V and 1 base from J, with 14 bases in between. CDR3 length: 15 amino acids. This chain's CDR3 is CAWSTTRGGNTEAFF. In DNA, the CDR3 is TGTGCCTGGAGTACCACCAGGGGCGGGAACACTGAAGCTTTCTTT.

This clone was seen a few times. V and J are TRBV27 and TRBJ2-3; D may match TRBD1 or TRBD2 (5 bases each). The germline V gene encodes CDR1 MNHEY and CDR2 SMNVEV (reference sequence). Trimming shortened V by 4 bases and J by 0 bases, and 8 bases separated the two germline ends. The CDR3 runs to 14 residues. CDR3 region: CASSSRDSTDTQYF. The CDR3 nucleotides read TGTGCCAGCAGTTCCCGGGACAGCACAGATACGCAGTATTTT.

The DNA for the CDR3 is TGCGCCAGCAGCCAAGCATGGACGGGGGAGCTGTTTTTT. This gives the protein CASSQAWTGELFF. V gene TRBV4-3 combines with J gene TRBJ2-2; no reliable D call. CDR1 and CDR2 from the germline V gene are LGHNA and YSLEER. V shed 1 base and J shed 8 bases, with 8 bases lying between them. This CDR3 region has 13 residues.

This clone was seen just once. The V call is TRBV2, the J call TRBJ2-2, with D possibly matching TRBD1 (6 bases). With 8 bases removed from V and 4 bases from J, the gap between germline ends came to 14 bases. Per germline, CDR1 SNHLY and CDR2 FYNNEI. This CDR3 region has 14 residues. As DNA, the CDR3 is TGTGCCAGCGTCCGACAGGAAGCCACCGGGGAGCTGTTTTTT. Translated, it gives CASVRQEATGELFF.

CDR3 residues: CSEAEGAHTQYF. For the CDR3, the DNA is TGCAGCGAAGCCGAGGGAGCGCATACGCAGTATTTT. V and J are TRBV29-1 and TRBJ2-3; tentative D call: TRBD2 (5 bases). The CDR3 is 12 amino acids. Deletions cut 7 bases from V and 7 bases from J, with 15 bases between. Germline V lookup: CDR1 SQVTM, CDR2 ANQGSEA.

This clone was detected only a few times. This chain joins TRBV7-2 and TRBJ1-1, with unresolved D. The CDR3 sequence is 13 residues long. Trimming left V 3 bases short and J 1 base short, with 6 bases between. Germline values: CDR1 SGHTA, CDR2 FQGNSA. The chain's CDR3 is CASSFRGNTEAFF. CDR3 in DNA: TGTGCCAGCAGCTTCCGGGGGAACACTGAAGCTTTCTTT.

The V gene is TRBV18, the J gene TRBJ2-2; the D is unclear. V was pared by 6 bases and J by 5 bases, with 4 bases between. The CDR3 length is 11 residues. The germline CDR1 and CDR2 sequences are KGHSH and LQKENI. The CDR3 loop reads CASSLTGELFF. In nucleotides, the CDR3 is TGTGCCAGCTCGCTGACCGGGGAGCTGTTTTTT.

The chain joins TRBV29-1 to TRBJ1-2; D is perhaps TRBD1 (6 bases). The ends were cut back, 4 bases at V and 11 bases at J, with 17 bases in the middle. CDR3 length: 12 residues. Per germline, CDR1 SQVTM and CDR2 ANQGSEA. The CDR3 is CSVADTGLAYTF. DNA of the CDR3: TGCAGCGTTGCGGACACAGGGCTCGCTTACACCTTC. Filled out from reference TRBV29-1 and TRBJ1-2, the complete variable domain reads SAVISQKPSRDICQRGTSLTIQCQVDSQVTMMFWYRQQPGQSLTLIATANQGSEATYESGFVIDKFPISRPNLTFSTLTVSNMSPEDSSIYLCSVADTGLAYTFGSGTRLTVV.

This clone was observed once. The V call is TRBV11-3, the J call TRBJ2-5; perhaps TRBD2 as D (5 bases). Germline V lookup: CDR1 SGHNT, CDR2 YENEEA. The CDR3 length is 13 residues. With 2 bases removed from V and 5 bases from J, the gap between germline ends came to 9 bases. CDR3 coding DNA: TGTGCCAGCAGCTTACACCCGGGGGAGACCCAGTACTTC. Its protein is CASSLHPGETQYF.

The chain uses TRBV7-2 and TRBJ2-7; D gene uncertain. CDR1 is SGHTA, CDR2 FQGNSA, per germline. V shed 0 bases and J shed 3 bases, with 6 bases lying between them. The CDR3 totals 13 residues. CDR3 region: CASSLADGYEQYF. In DNA form, the CDR3 reads TGTGCCAGCAGCTTAGCTGACGGCTACGAGCAGTACTTC.

The chain uses TRBV5-4 and TRBJ1-3; weak D call: TRBD1 (5 bases). The CDR3 has 15 residues. Germline loops: CDR1 SGHNT, CDR2 YYREEE (reference sequence). V lost 0 bases, J lost 0 bases, and 7 bases lay in between. The CDR3 spells CASSLVGGSGNTIYF. In DNA, the CDR3 is TGTGCCAGCAGCTTGGTGGGGGGCTCTGGAAACACCATATATTTT.

The chain joins TRBV2 to TRBJ2-1, with TRBD1 identical over 9 bases. CDR3 length equals 15 residues. The V and J ends lost 5 bases and 5 bases, in that order; junction bases with no gene match: 7. Germline CDR1 reads SNHLY; CDR2 reads FYNNEI. The CDR3 here is CASSLDRGGHNEQFF. The CDR3 DNA sequence: TGTGCCAGCAGTTTGGACAGGGGAGGTCACAATGAGCAGTTCTTC.

The rearrangement links TRBV5-1 to TRBJ2-1; 10 bases agree with TRBD2. CDR1 is SGHRS and CDR2 is YFSETQ in the germline V gene. This CDR3 region has 15 residues. V gave up 4 bases and J gave up 4 bases; unmatched junction bases: 5. CDR3 in DNA: TGCGCCAGCAGCGTAACTAGCGGGGTATACAATGAGCAGTTCTTC. It yields the protein CASSVTSGVYNEQFF.

V is TRBV7-2 and J is TRBJ1-1, with D possibly TRBD1 on 6 matching bases. The V end lost 5 bases, the J end lost 3 bases, and 19 bases lay between the germline ends. CDR3 length: 16 amino acids. The germline gives CDR1 SGHTA, CDR2 FQGNSA. CDR3: CASSPVGGALYTEAFF. In nucleotides, the CDR3 is TGTGCCAGCAGCCCGGTCGGGGGGGCCCTGTACACTGAAGCTTTCTTT.

The gene calls are TRBV24-1 and TRBJ2-3; no firm D call. This CDR3 has 16 residues. V was shortened by 2 bases and J by 6 bases, with 17 bases between the two germline ends. CDR1 is KGHDR, CDR2 SFDVKD, per germline. This CDR3 is CATSDWGGATGDTQYF. As DNA, the CDR3 is TGTGCCACCAGTGATTGGGGTGGAGCAACTGGGGATACGCAGTATTTT.

V usage is TRBV11-2 and J usage is TRBJ2-1, with a weak D call TRBD2 (6 bases). Germline CDR1 is SGHAT and CDR2 is FQNNGV. V was trimmed by 3 bases and J by 2 bases, leaving 11 bases between them. The CDR3 contains 15 residues. For the CDR3, the DNA is TGTGCCAGCAGCTTGGGACTTGCCACCTACAATGAGCAGTTCTTC. Translated, it gives CASSLGLATYNEQFF.